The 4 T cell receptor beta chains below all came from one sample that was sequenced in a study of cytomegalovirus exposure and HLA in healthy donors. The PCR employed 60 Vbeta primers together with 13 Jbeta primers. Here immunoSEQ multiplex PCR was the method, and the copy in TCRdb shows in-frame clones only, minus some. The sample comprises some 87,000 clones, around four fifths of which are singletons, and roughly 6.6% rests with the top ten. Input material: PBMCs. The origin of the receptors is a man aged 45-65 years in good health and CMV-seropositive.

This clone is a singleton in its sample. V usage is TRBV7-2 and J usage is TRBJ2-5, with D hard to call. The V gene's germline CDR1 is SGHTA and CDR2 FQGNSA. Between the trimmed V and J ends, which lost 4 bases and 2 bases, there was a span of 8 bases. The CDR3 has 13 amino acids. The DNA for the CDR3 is TGTGCCAGCAGCTCCCAGAATCAAGAGACCCAGTACTTC. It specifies CASSSQNQETQYF. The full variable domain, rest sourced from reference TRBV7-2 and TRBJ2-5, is GAGVSQSPSNKVTEKGKDVELRCDPISGHTALYWYRQSLGQGLEFLIYFQGNSAPDKSGLPSDRFSAERTGGSVSTLTIQRTQQEDSAVYLCASSSQNQETQYFGPGTRLLVL.

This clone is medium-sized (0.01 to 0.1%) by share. The chain's CDR3 is CASSLGQSLADTQYF. DNA for the CDR3: TGCGCCAGCAGCCTAGGACAGAGTTTAGCAGATACGCAGTATTTT. The chain links TRBV5-1 to TRBJ2-3; D might be TRBD1 (6 bases). With 4 bases removed from V and 4 bases from J, the gap between germline ends came to 16 bases. The CDR3 is 15 amino acids. CDR1 and CDR2 (germline): SGHRS, YFSETQ. The entire variable domain, with the rest obtained from reference TRBV5-1 and TRBJ2-3, is as follows: KAGVTQTPRYLIKTRGQQVTLSCSPISGHRSVSWYQQTPGQGLQFLFEYFSETQRNKGNFPGRFSGRQFSNSRSEMNVSTLELGDSALYLCASSLGQSLADTQYFGPGTRLTVL.

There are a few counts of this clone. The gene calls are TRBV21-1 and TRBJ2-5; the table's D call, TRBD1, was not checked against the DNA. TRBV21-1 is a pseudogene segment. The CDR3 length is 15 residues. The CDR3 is CARQDGTAVQETQYF. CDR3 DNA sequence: TGTGCCAGGCAGGACGGGACAGCCGTCCAAGAGACCCAGTACTTC.

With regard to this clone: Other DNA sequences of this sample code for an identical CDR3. The chain's CDR3 is CASSLTGNYGYTF. The CDR3 coding sequence is TGTGCCAGCAGTTTAACGGGGAATTATGGCTACACCTTC. The chain uses TRBV28 and TRBJ1-2, with D hard to call. Germline lookup yields CDR1 MDHEN and CDR2 SYDVKM. This CDR3 is built from 13 residues. V lost 2 bases to trimming and J lost 5 bases, with 9 bases between them.